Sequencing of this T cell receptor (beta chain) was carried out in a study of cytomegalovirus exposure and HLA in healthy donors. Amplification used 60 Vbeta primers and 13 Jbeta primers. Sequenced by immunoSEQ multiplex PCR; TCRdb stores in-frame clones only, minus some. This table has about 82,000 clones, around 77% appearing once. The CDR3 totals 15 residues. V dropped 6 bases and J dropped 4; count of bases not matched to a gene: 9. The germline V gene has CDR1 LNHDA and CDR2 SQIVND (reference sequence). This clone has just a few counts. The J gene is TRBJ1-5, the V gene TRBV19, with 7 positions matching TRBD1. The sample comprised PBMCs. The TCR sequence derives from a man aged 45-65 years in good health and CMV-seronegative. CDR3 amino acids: CASRSTQGVNQPQHF. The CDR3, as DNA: TGTGCCAGTAGGTCCACTCAGGGGGTGAATCAGCCCCAGCATTTT.